Shown below are 18 T cell receptor beta chains from a single sample sequenced in a study of shared clonotypes between healthy human individuals. The protocol was immunoSEQ multiplex PCR, while the TCRdb copy is restricted to in-frame clones and leaves out a portion. Among 2 million to 2.5 million clones listed, around 92% were seen once. Sequencing input: naive CD4+ T cells from PBMCs. The subset denotes: CD45RA+ positively selected. These receptors came from a man between 18 and 29 years old in good health. Some clones in this sample may be carry-over from other donors' samples.

The genes are TRBV6-5 and TRBJ2-7, with 7 bases identical to TRBD1. The length of the CDR3 is 15 residues. Germline V lookup: CDR1 MNHEY, CDR2 SVGAGI. V lost 2 bases to trimming and J lost 6 bases; unmatched junction nucleotides: 10. CDR3 loop: CASSYGAGGDSEQYF. The CDR3 coding sequence is TGTGCCAGCAGTTACGGGGCAGGGGGTGACTCCGAGCAGTACTTC.

This chain uses TRBV7-2 with TRBJ2-1; D perhaps matches TRBD2 (6 bases). The CDR3 is 13 residues long. Between the trimmed V and J ends, which lost 5 bases and 15 bases, there was a span of 20 bases. The germline V gene has CDR1 SGHTA and CDR2 FQGNSA. The CDR3 nucleotides read TGTGCCAGCAGCCCGGGAGCTCAACTACGGAGGTTCTTC. It codes for CASSPGAQLRRFF. Based on the CDR3 plus reference TRBV7-2 and TRBJ2-1, the full variable domain is GAGVSQSPSNKVTEKGKDVELRCDPISGHTALYWYRQSLGQGLEFLIYFQGNSAPDKSGLPSDRFSAERTGGSVSTLTIQRTQQEDSAVYLCASSPGAQLRRFFGPGTRLTVL.

The chain employs TRBV19 and TRBJ2-2, with D possibly matching TRBD2 (5 bases). V lost 10 bases and J lost 0, with 12 bases in between. This CDR3 is 14 amino acids long. Germline values: CDR1 LNHDA, CDR2 SQIVND (reference sequence). CDR3 coding DNA: TGTGCCACGGGATTACGGTCGAACACCGGGGAGCTGTTTTTT. Its protein product is CATGLRSNTGELFF.

This clone appeared once. This sample includes further DNA sequences coding for the same CDR3. The rearrangement links TRBV28 to TRBJ1-4; possible D gene TRBD1, 6 bases. CDR3 length equals 15 residues. V gave up 6 bases and J gave up 0 bases, with 11 bases separating them. Per the germline V gene, CDR1 is MDHEN and CDR2 is SYDVKM. CDR3 region: CASSLYRATNEKLFF. The CDR3 DNA follows: TGTGCCAGCAGCCTCTACAGGGCAACTAATGAAAAACTGTTTTTT.

A remark on this clone: The identical CDR3 is also encoded by other nucleotide sequences in the sample. The chain recombines TRBV5-1 with TRBJ1-4; D remains unclear. The germline gives CDR1 SGHRS, CDR2 YFSETQ. There are 14 residues in the CDR3. V was cut by 1 base and J by 5 bases, with 9 bases left in between. CDR3 DNA sequence: TGCGCCAGCAGCTTGAGGACGGGAAATGAAAAACTGTTTTTT. Its translation is CASSLRTGNEKLFF. The full variable domain, rest sourced from reference TRBV5-1 and TRBJ1-4, is KAGVTQTPRYLIKTRGQQVTLSCSPISGHRSVSWYQQTPGQGLQFLFEYFSETQRNKGNFPGRFSGRQFSNSRSEMNVSTLELGDSALYLCASSLRTGNEKLFFGSGTQLSVL.

This clone was recorded once. The chain carries TRBV30 and TRBJ1-1; no clear D gene. The CDR3 has 13 amino acids. Germline CDR1 and CDR2: GTSNPN and SVGIG (reference sequence). Between the trimmed V and J ends, which lost 2 bases and 5 bases, there was a span of 12 bases. The DNA of the CDR3 is TGTGCCTGGAGTTGGGTCGGGGTTACTGAAGCTTTCTTT. As protein: CAWSWVGVTEAFF.

The chain carries TRBV25-1 and TRBJ2-7, with D tentatively TRBD1 (6 bases). The CDR3 runs 12 residues. V was pared by 6 bases and J by 3 bases, with 9 bases between. CDR1 is MGHDK and CDR2 is SYGVNS in the germline V gene. The CDR3 coding sequence is TGTGCCAGCAGCACAGGGATCTACGAGCAGTACTTC. Its protein product is CASSTGIYEQYF.

The rearrangement joins TRBV2 to TRBJ1-5; no definite D call. Trimming left V 10 bases short and J 7 bases short, with 17 bases between. This CDR3 is built from 13 residues. The V gene's germline CDR1 is SNHLY and CDR2 FYNNEI. The CDR3 DNA reads as TGTGCCACCGTGCTGAGTCGGGAGCAGCCCCAGCATTTT. Translating it yields CATVLSREQPQHF.

Only one count was recorded for this clone. V and J are TRBV6-5 and TRBJ2-1; D gene ambiguous. Germline CDR1 reads MNHEY; CDR2 reads SVGAGI. CDR3 length: 13 amino acids. V was cut by 4 bases and J by 7 bases, with 11 bases left in between. The CDR3 loop is CASSSNLRNEQFF. In DNA form, the CDR3 reads TGTGCCAGCAGTTCGAACCTCCGGAATGAGCAGTTCTTC.

There are a few counts of this clone. The CDR3 loop reads CASSPPGTANYGYTF. CDR3 sequence (DNA): TGTGCCAGCAGTCCCCCTGGGACAGCCAACTATGGCTACACCTTC. The chain carries TRBV28 and TRBJ1-2, with 7 nucleotides matching TRBD1. The J segment lost 2 bases and the V segment lost 5 bases, leaving 8 bases of the junction unmatched. Germline V gives CDR1 MDHEN, CDR2 SYDVKM. The CDR3 sequence is 15 residues long.

The chain is built from TRBV4-1 and TRBJ2-7; no reliable D call. V was shortened by 3 bases and J by 5 bases, with 14 bases between the two germline ends. Per the germline V gene, CDR1 is MGHRA and CDR2 is YSYEKL. The CDR3 is 14 residues long. The CDR3 is CASSHRYGFDEQYF. Written as DNA, the CDR3 is TGCGCCAGCAGCCACCGCTATGGATTCGACGAGCAGTACTTC.

This clone was counted a single time. CDR3 sequence reads: CASSLAYEQFF. DNA for the CDR3: TGTGCCAGCAGCTTAGCCTATGAGCAGTTCTTC. The chain employs TRBV7-2 and TRBJ2-1; D is unresolved. This CDR3 has 11 amino acids. With 0 bases removed from V and 8 bases from J, the gap between germline ends came to 2 bases. The V gene's germline CDR1 is SGHTA and CDR2 FQGNSA.

This sequence joins TRBV7-9 and TRBJ2-1, with a possible D match to TRBD2 (7 bases). The ends were cut back, 5 bases at V and 5 bases at J, with 22 bases in the middle. Germline CDR1 and CDR2: SEHNR and FQNEAQ (reference sequence). This CDR3 comprises 17 residues. As DNA, the CDR3 is TGTGCCAGCAGCCCTGGAATTGCGGGGGCATGGAACAATGAGCAGTTCTTC. It yields the protein CASSPGIAGAWNNEQFF. Full variable domain (outside the CDR3, taken from reference TRBV7-9 and TRBJ2-1): DTGVSQNPRHKITKRGQNVTFRCDPISEHNRLYWYRQTLGQGPEFLTYFQNEAQLEKSRLLSDRFSAERPKGSFSTLEIQRTEQGDSAMYLCASSPGIAGAWNNEQFFGPGTRLTVL.

A remark on this clone: Different DNA sequences within this sample yield the same CDR3. The chain links TRBV28 to TRBJ2-7; TRBD2 might be the D (6 bases). This CDR3 spans 15 amino acids. Germline-derived CDR1 and CDR2 are MDHEN and SYDVKM. Trimming left V 2 bases short and J 1 base short, with 12 bases between. The CDR3 DNA is TGTGCCAGCAGTTTAGGGGGGAGTCCTTCCTACGAGCAGTACTTC. It specifies CASSLGGSPSYEQYF.

The rearrangement joins TRBV10-3 to TRBJ1-5, with TRBD1 identical over 9 bases. This CDR3 comprises 19 residues. The ends lost 1 base at V and 2 bases at J; junction bases unmatched: 12. Germline assignment: CDR1 ENHRY and CDR2 SYGVKD. As DNA, the CDR3 is TGTGCCATCAGTGAGTGGGGGGGACAGGGACTTACGGGCAATCAGCCCCAGCATTTT. Encoded protein: CAISEWGGQGLTGNQPQHF.

The chain is built from TRBV18 and TRBJ2-7; 9 bases map to TRBD1. CDR3 length: 12 residues. J was trimmed by 13 bases and V by 3 bases; bases with no gene match: 7. The germline CDR1 and CDR2 sequences are KGHSH and LQKENI. The CDR3: CASSPGTGKHYF. The CDR3 coding sequence is TGTGCCAGCTCACCCGGGACAGGGAAACACTACTTC.

This clone was recorded only once. The V call is TRBV19, the J call TRBJ2-7; 7 nucleotides match TRBD1. CDR1 and CDR2 (germline): LNHDA, SQIVND (reference sequence). This CDR3 is built from 15 residues. V was clipped by 5 bases and J by 0 bases; unmatched bases: 7. CDR3 bases: TGTGCCAGTAGTGCCAACAGGGGTCCCTCCTACGAGCAGTACTTC. It encodes CASSANRGPSYEQYF.

Note on this clone: The same CDR3 also results from other DNA sequences found in this sample. The chain employs TRBV18 and TRBJ1-5, with TRBD1 as a possible D gene (5 bases). V gave up 6 bases and J gave up 0 bases, with 9 bases separating them. CDR1 KGHSH and CDR2 LQKENI come from the germline V gene. This CDR3 contains 14 residues. The CDR3 spells CASSPDSSNQPQHF. DNA for the CDR3: TGTGCCAGCTCGCCCGACAGTAGCAATCAGCCCCAGCATTTT.